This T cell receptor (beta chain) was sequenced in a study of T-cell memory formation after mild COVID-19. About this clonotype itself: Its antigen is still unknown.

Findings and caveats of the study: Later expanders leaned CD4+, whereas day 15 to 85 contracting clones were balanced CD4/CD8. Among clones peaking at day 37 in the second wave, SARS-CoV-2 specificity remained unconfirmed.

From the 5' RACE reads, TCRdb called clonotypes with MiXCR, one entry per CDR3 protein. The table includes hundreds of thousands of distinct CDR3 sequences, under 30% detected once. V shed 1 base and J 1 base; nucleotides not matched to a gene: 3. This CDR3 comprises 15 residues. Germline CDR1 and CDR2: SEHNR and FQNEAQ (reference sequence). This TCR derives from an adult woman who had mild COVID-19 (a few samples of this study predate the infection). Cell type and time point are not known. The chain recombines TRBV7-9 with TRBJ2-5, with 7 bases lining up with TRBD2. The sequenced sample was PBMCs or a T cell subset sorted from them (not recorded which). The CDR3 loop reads CASSLVPSGQETQYF. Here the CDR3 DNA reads TGTGCCAGCAGCTTAGTCCCTAGCGGCCAAGAGACCCAGTACTTC.